A selection of T cell receptor beta chains follows, all from one sample in a study of cytomegalovirus exposure and HLA in healthy donors. TCRdb's copy holds only in-frame clones and misses some; the assay was immunoSEQ multiplex PCR. The table has roughly 150,000 clones, more than 75% seen once. Source material: PBMCs. The receptors come from a man between 18 and 29 years old in good health and CMV-seronegative. Both conserved end residues are part of each CDR3. D genes are given only for firm matches. Size values are once, few and many counts, or a class for expanded clones, and some rows have none.

TRBJ1-6	TRBD1	TRBV28	NA	14	CASSPDRAESPLHF	TGTGCCAGCAGCCCAGACAGGGCTGAGTCACCCCTCCACTTT
TRBJ2-1	TRBD2	TRBV7-6	NA	16	CASSFGLAASYNEQFF	TGTGCCAGCAGCTTCGGTCTAGCGGCCTCCTACAATGAGCAGTTCTTC
TRBJ1-1	TRBD1	TRBV4-1	NA	16	CASSPGTGIMNTEAFF	TGCGCCAGCAGCCCAGGGACAGGGATAATGAACACTGAAGCTTTCTTT
TRBJ1-5	TRBD1	TRBV2	NA	16	CASSGQGTAAGQPQHF	TGTGCCAGCAGCGGACAGGGGACGGCTGCAGGTCAGCCCCAGCATTTT
TRBJ2-1	NA	TRBV5-1	NA	13	CASQGTTYNEQFF	TGCGCCAGCCAGGGTACGACCTACAATGAGCAGTTCTTC
TRBJ1-1	NA	TRBV4-2	NA	14	CASSRNSGEPEAFF	TGTGCCAGCAGCCGAAACTCTGGGGAGCCTGAAGCTTTCTTT
TRBJ2-1	NA	TRBV6-4	few	15	CASSDSAGSYNEQFF	TGTGCCAGCAGTGACTCAGCGGGCTCCTACAATGAGCAGTTCTTC
TRBJ2-7	NA	TRBV4-2	NA	15	CASSQETGTFYEQYF	TGTGCCAGCAGCCAGGAAACCGGGACTTTCTACGAGCAGTACTTC
TRBJ2-5	TRBD2	TRBV6-1	NA	15	CASTWTSGTPETQYF	TGTGCCAGCACGTGGACTAGTGGGACTCCAGAGACCCAGTACTTC
TRBJ1-6	NA	TRBV28	NA	18	CASSLGTRIDSENSPLHF	TGTGCCAGCAGTTTAGGGACTCGGATCGATTCGGAAAATTCACCCCTCCACTTT
TRBJ2-6	NA	TRBV29-1	NA	16	CSVAGQQPSGANVLTF	TGCAGCGTTGCAGGTCAGCAACCATCTGGGGCCAACGTCCTGACTTTC
TRBJ2-5	TRBD1	TRBV6-5	NA	13	CASRTGGQETQYF	TGTGCCAGCCGGACAGGGGGCCAAGAGACCCAGTACTTC
TRBJ2-1	NA	TRBV9	once	14	CASSPAVLYNEQFF	TGTGCCAGCAGCCCTGCGGTTCTCTACAATGAGCAGTTCTTC
TRBJ2-3	TRBD1	TRBV7-6	NA	15	CASSLKTGGRDTQYF	TGTGCCAGCAGCTTAAAGACAGGGGGCCGGGATACGCAGTATTTT
TRBJ2-1	TRBD1	TRBV2	NA	15	CASSLEGTVYNEQFF	TGTGCCAGCAGTCTCGAGGGGACAGTGTACAATGAGCAGTTCTTC
TRBJ1-1	NA	TRBV10-2	NA	11	CASSPSLEAFF	TGCGCCAGCAGTCCCTCCCTTGAAGCTTTCTTT
TRBJ2-7	TRBD2	TRBV7-2	NA	15	CASSPVLAGRYEQYF	TGTGCCAGCAGCCCGGTGCTAGCGGGCCGCTACGAGCAGTACTTC
TRBJ1-5	NA	TRBV6-5	NA	15	CASSYRGLGNQPQHF	TGTGCCAGCAGTTACAGGGGTCTCGGCAATCAGCCCCAGCATTTT
TRBJ2-5	NA	TRBV6-6	NA	13	CASSYVSSETQYF	TGTGCCAGCAGTTACGTGTCCTCAGAGACCCAGTACTTC
TRBJ2-7	TRBD2	TRBV2	NA	15	CASSGLSGRGHEQYF	TGTGCCAGCAGTGGCCTTAGCGGGAGGGGCCACGAGCAGTACTTC
TRBJ1-2	NA	TRBV19	NA	12	CASKLGLSGYTF	TGTGCCAGCAAACTGGGCCTCTCTGGCTACACCTTC
TRBJ2-7	TRBD1	TRBV19	NA	15	CASSSPGQGAYEQYF	TGTGCCAGTAGTTCCCCGGGACAGGGAGCATACGAGCAGTACTTC
TRBJ1-2	NA	TRBV6-1	once	13	CASSERRGLSYTF	TGTGCCAGCAGTGAAAGAAGGGGGTTGAGCTACACCTTC
TRBJ2-3	NA	TRBV6-1	NA	16	CASSASPDTATDTQYF	TGTGCCAGCAGTGCATCACCGGACACAGCCACAGATACGCAGTATTTT
TRBJ2-4	TRBD1	TRBV27	NA	12	CASSRPRGLQYF	TGTGCCAGCAGTCGGCCGAGGGGGCTTCAGTACTTC
TRBJ1-2	NA	TRBV28	NA	13	CASSRGGIYGYTF	TGTGCCAGCAGCCGAGGGGGTATCTATGGCTACACCTTC
TRBJ1-4	NA	TRBV18	NA	12	CASRDTREKLFF	TGTGCCAGCCGGGACACACGTGAAAAACTGTTTTTT
TRBJ2-5	NA	TRBV5-8	once	13	CASSLPNVETQYF	TGTGCCAGCAGCCTACCAAATGTGGAGACCCAGTACTTC
TRBJ1-1	NA	TRBV5-6	NA	13	CASSLSVNTEAFF	TGTGCCAGCAGCTTGTCGGTGAACACTGAAGCTTTCTTT
TRBJ2-2	NA	TRBV5-1	once	15	CASSLGTVNTGELFF	TGCGCCAGCAGCTTGGGTACAGTGAACACCGGGGAGCTGTTTTTT
TRBJ1-1	TRBD1	TRBV7-2	few	14	CASSKQGESTEAFF	TGTGCCAGCAGTAAACAGGGGGAGAGCACTGAAGCTTTCTTT
TRBJ2-3	TRBD2	TRBV6-1	many	15	CASSVTSGSPDTQYF	TGTGCCAGCAGTGTGACTAGCGGGAGTCCAGATACGCAGTATTTT
TRBJ1-2	NA	TRBV10-3	NA	14	CAISEDPGYYGYTF	TGTGCCATCAGTGAAGACCCGGGGTACTATGGCTACACCTTC
TRBJ1-1	NA	TRBV30	NA	13	CAWSARVNTEAFF	TGTGCCTGGAGTGCCAGGGTGAACACTGAAGCTTTCTTT
TRBJ1-5	TRBD1	TRBV7-8	NA	16	CASSPGTGVFGQPQHF	TGTGCCAGCAGCCCCGGGACAGGGGTATTCGGTCAGCCCCAGCATTTT
TRBJ2-1	TRBD1	TRBV6-1	NA	18	CASSEVATGQGSYNEQFF	TGTGCCAGCAGTGAAGTGGCCACAGGACAGGGGTCTTACAATGAGCAGTTCTTC
TRBJ1-5	TRBD1	TRBV28	NA	16	CASSRGTGSSNQPQHF	TGTGCCAGCAGCCGTGGGACAGGATCTAGCAATCAGCCCCAGCATTTT
TRBJ2-7	NA	TRBV27	NA	13	CASSLSSQYEQYF	TGTGCCAGCAGTTTATCATCCCAATACGAGCAGTACTTC
TRBJ1-2	NA	TRBV29-1	NA	15	CSVVEGVSVIFGYTF	TGCAGCGTTGTGGAGGGAGTCTCCGTTATTTTTGGCTACACCTTC
TRBJ2-3	NA	TRBV5-1	once	14	CASRPAISTDTQYF	TGCGCCAGCAGGCCTGCTATTAGCACAGATACGCAGTATTTT
TRBJ2-1	TRBD1	TRBV29-1	NA	12	CSFDRVHNEQFF	TGCAGCTTCGACAGGGTCCACAATGAGCAGTTCTTC
TRBJ1-6	TRBD1	TRBV10-3	NA	13	CAITGQGRSPLHF	TGTGCCATCACGGGACAGGGGAGGTCACCCCTCCACTTT
TRBJ2-2	TRBD1	TRBV10-1	NA	14	CASSGQGRTGELFF	TGCGCCAGCAGTGGACAGGGGAGAACCGGGGAGCTGTTTTTT
TRBJ2-7	TRBD2	TRBV7-8	NA	14	CASSLGTTSYEQYF	TGTGCCAGCAGCCTCGGGACTACCTCCTACGAGCAGTACTTC
TRBJ1-4	NA	TRBV28	NA	14	CASSSVGTWTKLFF	TGTGCCAGCAGTTCTGTCGGGACTTGGACTAAACTGTTTTTT
TRBJ1-2	TRBD1	TRBV7-9	NA	18	CASSHQPGTGVVSYGYTF	TGTGCCAGCAGCCACCAACCCGGGACAGGGGTGGTAAGCTATGGCTACACCTTC
TRBJ2-3	NA	TRBV30	NA	14	CAWSRERSTDTQYF	TGTGCCTGGAGCCGCGAGAGGAGCACAGATACGCAGTATTTT
TRBJ1-5	NA	TRBV27	NA	17	CASSLEGGGYSNQPQHF	TGTGCCAGCAGTTTAGAGGGGGGAGGGTATAGCAATCAGCCCCAGCATTTT
TRBJ2-2	TRBD2	TRBV5-1	once	15	CASSPTSGVPGELFF	TGCGCCAGCAGCCCCACTAGCGGGGTTCCCGGGGAGCTGTTTTTT
TRBJ1-2	TRBD1	TRBV7-9	NA	14	CASSPTGGVGGYTF	TGTGCCAGCAGCCCGACAGGGGGCGTTGGTGGCTACACCTTC
TRBJ2-7	TRBD1	TRBV19	NA	14	CASNGGTGGSGQYF	TGTGCCAGTAATGGTGGTACAGGGGGGTCGGGGCAGTACTTC
TRBJ2-2	TRBD1	TRBV4-1	NA	15	CASAEYRGNTGELFF	TGCGCCAGCGCTGAATACAGGGGGAACACCGGGGAGCTGTTTTTT
TRBJ1-2	NA	TRBV30	NA	14	CAWSVFGQRNGYTF	TGTGCCTGGAGTGTCTTTGGACAGCGCAATGGCTACACCTTC
TRBJ2-7	NA	TRBV6-6	NA	12	CASAGTTYEQYF	TGTGCTAGCGCCGGGACAACCTACGAGCAGTACTTC
TRBJ1-1	TRBD1	TRBV6-1	NA	16	CASSEGRQGLNTEAFF	TGTGCCAGCAGTGAGGGTAGACAGGGACTGAACACTGAAGCTTTCTTT